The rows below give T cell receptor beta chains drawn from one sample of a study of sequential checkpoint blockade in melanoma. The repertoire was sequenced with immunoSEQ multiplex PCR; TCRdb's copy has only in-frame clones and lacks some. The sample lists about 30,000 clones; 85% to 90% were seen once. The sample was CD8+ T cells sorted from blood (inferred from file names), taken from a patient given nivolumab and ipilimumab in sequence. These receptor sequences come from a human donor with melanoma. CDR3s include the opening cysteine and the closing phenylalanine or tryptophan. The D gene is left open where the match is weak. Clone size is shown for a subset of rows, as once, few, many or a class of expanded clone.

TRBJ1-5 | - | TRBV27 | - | TGTGCCAGCAGTTTATCGGGCGCAAATCAGCCCCAGCATTTT | CASSLSGANQPQHF
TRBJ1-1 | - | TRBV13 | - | TGTGCCAGCAGCTTAGGTCAGGGAAAGGATTTCTTT | CASSLGQGKDFF
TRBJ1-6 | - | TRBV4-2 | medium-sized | TGTGCCAGCAGCTTGGGGGGACGGAATTCACCCCTCCACTTT | CASSLGGRNSPLHF
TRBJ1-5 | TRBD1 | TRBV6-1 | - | TGTGCCAGCAGTGAATGGGACAGCTCCAATCAGCCCCAGCATTTT | CASSEWDSSNQPQHF
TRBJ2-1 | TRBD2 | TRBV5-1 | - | TGCGCCAGCATGAGCGGGACGCGGAATGAGCAGTTCTTC | CASMSGTRNEQFF
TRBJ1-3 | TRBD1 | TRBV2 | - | TGTGCCAGCAGTACAGGGGAGCTCTCTGGAAACACCATATATTTT | CASSTGELSGNTIYF
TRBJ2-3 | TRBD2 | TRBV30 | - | TGTGCCTGGAGTGTGTTTAGTAGCGGGAGGGCGGTGGATACGCAGTATTTT | CAWSVFSSGRAVDTQYF
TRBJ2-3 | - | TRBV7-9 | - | TGTGCCAGCAGCTTAGCGGTAGGCACAGATACGCAGTATTTT | CASSLAVGTDTQYF
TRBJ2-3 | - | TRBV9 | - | TGTGCCAGCAGCCAACCCCGGGACACTGGCACAGATACGCAGTATTTT | CASSQPRDTGTDTQYF
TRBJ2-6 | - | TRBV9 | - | TGTGCCAGCAGCGTAGCTGGGGAGCTTTCTGGGGCCAACGTCCTGACTTTC | CASSVAGELSGANVLTF
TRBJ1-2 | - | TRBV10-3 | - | TGTGCCATCAGTGACGGTGCGGGAGACTATGGCTACACCTTC | CAISDGAGDYGYTF
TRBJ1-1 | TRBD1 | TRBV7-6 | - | TGTGCCAGCGGCGGACAGGGGAACACTGAAGCTTTCTTT | CASGGQGNTEAFF
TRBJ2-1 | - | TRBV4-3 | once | TGCGCCAGCAGCGGCCCTAGGAATGAGCAGTTCTTC | CASSGPRNEQFF
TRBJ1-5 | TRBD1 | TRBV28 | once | TGTGCCAGCAGGTACCGGGACAGGGGGGGCAATCAGCCCCAGCATTTT | CASRYRDRGGNQPQHF
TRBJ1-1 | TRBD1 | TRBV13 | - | TGTGCCAGCAGCTATTCGACAGGGAGTACCCCTGAAGCTTTCTTT | CASSYSTGSTPEAFF
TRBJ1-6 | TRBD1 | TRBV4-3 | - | TGCGCCAGCAGCCAAGGGACAGGGGTTTCACCCCTCCACTTT | CASSQGTGVSPLHF
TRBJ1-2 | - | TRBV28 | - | TGTGCCAGCACCCTTATAGGGAGCTACTATGGCTACACCTTC | CASTLIGSYYGYTF
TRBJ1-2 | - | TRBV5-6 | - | TGTGCCAGCACCCATAGCCGGGAAGGGCCCGGCTACACCTTC | CASTHSREGPGYTF
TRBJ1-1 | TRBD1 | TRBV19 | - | TGTGCCATTAGAAAACAGGGGCACCCTGAAGCTTTCTTT | CAIRKQGHPEAFF
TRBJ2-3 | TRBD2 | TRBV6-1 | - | TGTGCCAGCAGTGACGGGACTAGCGGGGGCCGGGGCACAGATACGCAGTATTTT | CASSDGTSGGRGTDTQYF
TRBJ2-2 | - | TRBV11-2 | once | TGTGCCAGCAGCATATCGACAGGGAACACCGGGGAGCTGTTTTTT | CASSISTGNTGELFF
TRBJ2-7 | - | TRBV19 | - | TGTGCCAGTAGTATAGATTACCCCTTGGCGGGACGAAATAACGAGCAGTACTTC | CASSIDYPLAGRNNEQYF
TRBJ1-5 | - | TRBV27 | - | TGTGCCAGCAGTCGTGCCCGGGGTAACTTCGATCAGCCCCAGCATTTT | CASSRARGNFDQPQHF
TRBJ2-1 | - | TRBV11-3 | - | TGTGCCAGCAGCAGAGACGGGTCCCATGAGCAGTTCTTC | CASSRDGSHEQFF
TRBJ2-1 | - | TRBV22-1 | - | TGTCCTGGGAGCGCACGTTTTACCCATAGCTCCTACAATGAGCAGTTCTTC | CPGSARFTHSSYNEQFF
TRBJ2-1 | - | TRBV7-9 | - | TGTGCCAGCAGCTTGATGGGGCCCGGCGTAGATGAGCAGTTCTTC | CASSLMGPGVDEQFF
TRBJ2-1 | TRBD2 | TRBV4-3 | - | TGCGCCAGCAGCGATACTAGCGGGGGTGGGGTGTCCTACAATGAGCAGTTCTTC | CASSDTSGGGVSYNEQFF
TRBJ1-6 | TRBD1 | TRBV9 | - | TGTGCCAGCAGCGAAGGGACAGTTTTTAATTCACCCCTCCACTTT | CASSEGTVFNSPLHF
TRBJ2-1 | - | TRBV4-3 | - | TGCGCCAGCAGCCAAGCCCTCGGGGGAGGCTCCTACAATGAGCAGTTCTTC | CASSQALGGGSYNEQFF
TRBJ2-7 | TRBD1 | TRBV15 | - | TGTGCCACCAGCAGAGATTTGGGACAGACCTACGAGCAGTACTTC | CATSRDLGQTYEQYF
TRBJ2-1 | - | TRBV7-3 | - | TGTGCCAGCAGCTTTGGGAGCTCCTACAATGAGCAGTTCTTC | CASSFGSSYNEQFF
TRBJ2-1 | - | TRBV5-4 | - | TGTGCCAGCAGCTTGGGAGGCCCCAATGAGCAGTTCTTC | CASSLGGPNEQFF
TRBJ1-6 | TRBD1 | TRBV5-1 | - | TGCGCCAGCAGCTTAGACCACGGACAGGGAGGAAATTCACCCCTCCACTTT | CASSLDHGQGGNSPLHF
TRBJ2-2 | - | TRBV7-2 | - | TGTGCCAGCAGCCCCGAACCGGGACTGACAGTTGGGACCGGGGAGCTGTTTTTT | CASSPEPGLTVGTGELFF
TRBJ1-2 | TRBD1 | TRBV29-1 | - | TGCAGCGTGCCGGGACAGCACTATGGCTACACCTTC | CSVPGQHYGYTF
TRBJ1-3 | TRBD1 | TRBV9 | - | TGTGCCAGCAGCGCCTTTCAGGGGGCGAATGCTGGAAACACCATATATTTT | CASSAFQGANAGNTIYF
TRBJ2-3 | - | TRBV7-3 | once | TGTGCCAGCAGCCTCCAGAGCGCAGATACGCAGTATTTT | CASSLQSADTQYF
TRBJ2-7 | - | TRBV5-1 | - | TGCGCCAGCAGCTTGGCCATTGGGGCCTCCTACGAGCAGTACTTC | CASSLAIGASYEQYF
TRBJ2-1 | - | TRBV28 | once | TGTGCCAGCAGTTTATTGGCGGTCCAGTACCATGAGCAGTTCTTC | CASSLLAVQYHEQFF
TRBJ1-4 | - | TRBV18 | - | TGTGCCAGCTCACCGGATGAGGGTGGGGAAAAACTGTTTTTT | CASSPDEGGEKLFF